Listed below are T cell receptor beta chains from one sample, sequenced in a study of blood T cell repertoires in COVID-19. Profiling relied on immunoSEQ multiplex PCR, and the TCRdb table lists in-frame clones only, not all of them. The sample lists about 140,000 clones, less than 80% occurring once. Sample: peripheral blood. These receptors were obtained from a woman older than 75 with active or convalescent COVID-19. The CDR3 runs from the conserved cysteine through the conserved F or W. D genes are given only for firm matches. The size entry is marked missing in some rows and otherwise reads once, few, many or a size class.

j_call clone_size v_call d_call cdr3_aa cdr3_nt
TRBJ1-6 . TRBV7-8 . CASSPGAAENSPLHF TGTGCCAGCAGCCCTGGGGCGGCAGAGAATTCACCCCTCCACTTT
TRBJ2-1 few TRBV19 TRBD2 CASTPSGVVYNEQFF TGTGCCAGTACCCCTAGCGGGGTGGTCTACAATGAGCAGTTCTTC
TRBJ2-4 few TRBV11-2 . CASSPLGGPKNIQYF TGTGCCAGCAGCCCCTTAGGGGGTCCCAAAAACATTCAGTACTTC
TRBJ2-3 . TRBV7-7 TRBD2 CASSSGLASGTDTQYF TGTGCTAGCAGCTCCGGACTAGCCTCCGGCACAGATACGCAGTATTTT
TRBJ1-2 . TRBV18 . CASSLVGADGYTF TGTGCCAGCTCACTGGTGGGGGCCGATGGCTACACCTTC
TRBJ2-7 . TRBV4-3 TRBD1 CASSRDRRGAYEQYF TGCGCCAGCAGCCGGGACAGGAGGGGAGCTTACGAGCAGTACTTC
TRBJ1-2 . TRBV4-1 TRBD1 CASSHRQGVGYTF TGCGCCAGCAGCCATCGACAGGGGGTTGGCTACACCTTC
TRBJ1-6 . TRBV5-1 . CASSSGDNSPLHF TGCGCCAGCAGCTCGGGGGATAATTCACCCCTCCACTTT
TRBJ2-7 few TRBV18 . CASSRDFYEQYF TGTGCCAGCTCACGGGACTTCTACGAGCAGTACTTC
TRBJ2-5 . TRBV7-9 TRBD1 CASSPSRQGARETQYF TGTGCCAGCAGCCCATCCAGACAGGGGGCGAGAGAGACCCAGTACTTC
TRBJ1-4 . TRBV6-1 . CASSEQDRVRGGLFF TGTGCCAGCAGTGAACAGGACCGCGTTCGGGGAGGACTGTTTTTT
TRBJ1-4 . TRBV5-1 . CASRTGLANEKLFF TGCGCCAGCAGAACGGGTCTCGCCAATGAAAAACTGTTTTTT
TRBJ2-7 few TRBV20-1 TRBD1 CSASRTGLGYEQYF TGCAGTGCTAGTCGGACAGGTCTAGGCTACGAGCAGTACTTC
TRBJ2-1 . TRBV19 TRBD2 CASSPPSGGALSEQFF TGTGCCAGTAGTCCCCCCAGCGGGGGGGCCCTCAGTGAGCAGTTCTTC
TRBJ1-1 . TRBV28 . CASTPGGAQTEAFF TGTGCCAGCACCCCCGGGGGGGCGCAAACTGAAGCTTTCTTT
TRBJ2-3 . TRBV28 TRBD1 CASRRGQSFTDTQYF TGTGCCAGCAGAAGGGGACAGAGCTTTACAGATACGCAGTATTTT
TRBJ2-3 . TRBV19 TRBD1 CASSISQGTGDTQYF TGTGCCAGTAGTATAAGCCAGGGGACAGGAGATACGCAGTATTTT
TRBJ2-7 many TRBV7-9 . CASSPSLPSYEQYF TGTGCCAGCAGCCCTAGCCTACCCTCCTACGAGCAGTACTTC
TRBJ2-6 . TRBV11-2 TRBD1 CASSGQVGGANVLTF TGTGCCAGCAGTGGACAGGTCGGCGGGGCCAACGTCCTGACTTTC
TRBJ1-5 . TRBV29-1 . CSVIVLNQPQHF TGCAGCGTTATAGTCCTTAATCAGCCCCAGCATTTT
TRBJ2-7 . TRBV27 TRBD1 CASRRQGDYEQYF TGTGCCAGCAGAAGACAGGGGGACTACGAGCAGTACTTC
TRBJ2-7 . TRBV3-1/TRBV3-2 . CASSQDHSAAYEQYF TGTGCCAGCAGCCAAGATCATAGTGCTGCCTACGAGCAGTACTTC